This T cell receptor (beta chain) comes out of a study of regulatory T cells in long-lasting Graves disease. Study conclusions and caveats: The TCR repertoire of persistent Graves' patients was less diverse than that of newly diagnosed ones.

With 5 bases removed from V and 6 bases from J, the gap between germline ends came to 18 bases. Per germline, CDR1 MGHDK and CDR2 SYGVNS. The CDR3 contains 15 residues. Extracted RNA from PBMCs served as the source of the TCR library. As to this clonotype: The antigen remains undetermined.

MiXCR, run by TCRdb on the reads, gives a single entry per CDR3 protein. Of 650 to 950 distinct CDR3 sequences listed, 85% to 90% are singletons. The chain recombines TRBV25-1 with TRBJ2-3; TRBD1 is a possible D gene (5 bases). The material sequenced was peripheral blood mononuclear cells (PBMCs), taken with antithyroid drug treatment, in newly diagnosed or persistent Graves disease (not recorded which). The origin of this receptor is a man between 18 and 35 years old with Graves disease. Written as DNA, the CDR3 is TGTGCCAGCAGTCAAAGGTTCCAGGGTGGGGATACGCAGTATTTT. This codes for CASSQRFQGGDTQYF.